Listed below are T cell receptor beta chains from one sample, sequenced in a study of blood T cells in healthy people across ages. Using its own MiXCR run on the 5' RACE reads, TCRdb lists one record per CDR3 protein. Of 550,000 to 700,000 distinct CDR3 sequences in the sample, 27% are singletons; the top ten hold 18%. The sample was blood. The receptors come from a woman aged 70-85 years in good health. Each CDR3 is given with its conserved first and last residue. A D gene is named only where the DNA matches it firmly. The size of a clone is reported for some rows only, either as once, few or many, or as a class for expanded clones.

j_call v_call clone_size d_call cdr3_nt cdr3_aa
TRBJ2-7 TRBV10-2 - TRBD2 TGCGCCAGCAGCTCCTCCAACCTCGGGGGGGAGCAGTACTTC CASSSSNLGGEQYF
TRBJ1-2 TRBV18 few TRBD1 TGTGCCAGCTCACCAGTCACAGGGGGTGCGTATGATGGCTACACCTTC CASSPVTGGAYDGYTF
TRBJ2-1 TRBV9 few - TGTGCCAGCAGCGTATTGCCGGAGCGCAATGAGCAGTTCTTC CASSVLPERNEQFF
TRBJ1-3 TRBV6-1 - TRBD1 TGTGCCAGCATCAAGGGACAGAGCTCTGGAAACACCATATATTTT CASIKGQSSGNTIYF
TRBJ2-1 TRBV7-2 few - TGTGCCAGCAGCTACACGGTAGGGAGCTACAATGAGCAGTTCTTC CASSYTVGSYNEQFF
TRBJ2-5 TRBV20-1 few TRBD2 TGCAGTGCTAGATTAGCGGGGGCCCGGCAAGAGACCCAGTACTTC CSARLAGARQETQYF
TRBJ1-1 TRBV7-2 - - TGTGCCAGCAGCTTCCCCCAGAGGACGAACACTGAAGCTTTCTTT CASSFPQRTNTEAFF
TRBJ2-5 TRBV4-1 - - TGCGCCAGCAGCCAAGGAGGGTTCGGCGAGACCCAGTACTTC CASSQGGFGETQYF
TRBJ2-3 TRBV5-1 - - TGCGCCAGCAGCTTGGGACGGCCGGATTTCGATACGCAGTATTTT CASSLGRPDFDTQYF
TRBJ2-3 TRBV5-1 few - TGCGCCAGCAGCTTTGCAGGGGTTACAGATACGCAGTATTTT CASSFAGVTDTQYF
TRBJ1-2 TRBV29-1 few - TGCAGCGTTGAGGGTCAGCACCCTAACTATGGCTACACCTTC CSVEGQHPNYGYTF
TRBJ2-7 TRBV7-3 - TRBD1 TGTGCCAGCAGTCCTCAACAGGGGATGAGGGAGCAGTACTTC CASSPQQGMREQYF
TRBJ2-5 TRBV6-5 - TRBD2 TGTGCCAGTGCGTTACTAGCGGGTAGACAAGAGACCCAGTACTTC CASALLAGRQETQYF
TRBJ2-1 TRBV5-1 - - TGCGCCAGCAGCCCACAAGACGTTAGCTTGAGTGAGCAGTTCTTC CASSPQDVSLSEQFF
TRBJ1-3 TRBV5-1 few TRBD1 TGCGCCAGCAGCTTGGCCTATGGACAGGCCGCAAACACCATATATTTT CASSLAYGQAANTIYF
TRBJ2-5 TRBV5-1 many - TGTGCCAGCAGCTTAGGGACCCTTCAAGAGACCCAGTACTTC CASSLGTLQETQYF
TRBJ2-7 TRBV11-2 - - TGTGCCAGCAGCTTAGACCCGACAGACAGCGAGCAGTACTTC CASSLDPTDSEQYF
TRBJ1-6 TRBV12-3/TRBV12-4 - - TGTGCCAGCAGTGGGGATAATTCACCCCTCCACTTT CASSGDNSPLHF
TRBJ2-7 TRBV5-1 - - TGCGCCAGCAGCTTGGATCAGTACGAGCAGTACTTC CASSLDQYEQYF
TRBJ2-5 TRBV20-1 few - TGCAGTGCTGGAGAGCTTAAAGAGACCCAGTACTTC CSAGELKETQYF
TRBJ1-6 TRBV9 few TRBD1 TGTGCCAGCAGCGGCGGGACAGGGAGCACCTATAATTCACCCCTCCACTTT CASSGGTGSTYNSPLHF
TRBJ2-4 TRBV7-2 - TRBD2 TGTGCCAGCAGCGGGGCGGGGGGCGCCAAAAACATTCAGTACTTC CASSGAGGAKNIQYF
TRBJ1-3 TRBV6-1 few - TGTGCCAGCAGTGCGAGCATTAGAACGGGAAGCACCATATATTTT CASSASIRTGSTIYF
TRBJ2-5 TRBV6-6 few - TGTGCCAGCAGTTACGGGGGGGCTGGAAAAGAGACCCAGTACTTC CASSYGGAGKETQYF
TRBJ1-4 TRBV2 - TRBD1 TGTGCCAGCAAGACCGACGCGACAGGGAGAAATGAAAAACTGTTTTTT CASKTDATGRNEKLFF
TRBJ2-5 TRBV6-5 - TRBD2 TGTGCCAGCAGTTCGCTGGGACTAGCGGGGGAGACCCAGTACTTC CASSSLGLAGETQYF
TRBJ1-2 TRBV7-3 - - TGTGCCGTAAGCTCCGGGACCGGCTACGGCTACACCTTC CAVSSGTGYGYTF
TRBJ1-4 TRBV29-1 - - TGCAGCGCTGTACAGAAGGACCGGGGAGAAAAACTGTTTTTT CSAVQKDRGEKLFF
TRBJ2-7 TRBV6-5 - TRBD2 TGTGCCAGCAGGACGGGGGGGCCTTACGAGCAGTACTTC CASRTGGPYEQYF
TRBJ2-7 TRBV4-2 few TRBD2 TGTGCCAGCAGCCAAGATCATCCGCGGGGGGGTGAGCAGTACTTC CASSQDHPRGGEQYF
TRBJ2-7 TRBV7-9 - - TGTGCCAGCAGCTTAGAGGGTCAGAGCACCTACGAGCAGTACTTC CASSLEGQSTYEQYF
TRBJ1-3 TRBV5-1 few TRBD1 TGCGCCAGCAGCTGGCTACCCGGGACAGGGGTTGGAAACACCATATATTTT CASSWLPGTGVGNTIYF
TRBJ1-3 TRBV12-3/TRBV12-4 - TRBD1 TGTGCCAGCAGTTTCGCAGGGGGCAGTGGAAACACCATATATTTT CASSFAGGSGNTIYF
TRBJ2-3 TRBV20-1 few - TGCAGTGCTAGTGAGGGCAGGGGCACAGATACGCAGTATTTT CSASEGRGTDTQYF
TRBJ2-1 TRBV7-3 - - TGTGCCAGCAGCTTACGGCTGGGGGGAAGTGAGCAGTTCTTC CASSLRLGGSEQFF
TRBJ1-4 TRBV5-1 few - TGCGCCAGCAGCTTAAGGGGAGGTCCCGAAAAACTGTTTTTT CASSLRGGPEKLFF
TRBJ2-1 TRBV7-3 - TRBD2 TGTGCCAGCAGCTTAGGAGCGGGGGCTGCGGATGAGCAGTTCTTC CASSLGAGAADEQFF
TRBJ1-4 TRBV5-1 few - TGCGCCAGCAGCTTGGGACAGGAGAGAGAAAAACTGTTTTTT CASSLGQEREKLFF
TRBJ2-5 TRBV7-9 - TRBD1 TGTGCCAGCAGCTCCACCGGGACAGGTCAAGAGACCCAGTACTTC CASSSTGTGQETQYF
TRBJ1-2 TRBV3-1 - - TGTGCCAGCAGCCAGGAGGGTCGGGGCCCCTATGGCTACACCTTC CASSQEGRGPYGYTF
TRBJ1-2 TRBV12-3/TRBV12-4 - - TGTGCCAGCAGTTTAGAGACAAGGAATGGCTACACCTTC CASSLETRNGYTF
TRBJ1-6 TRBV6-1 - - TGTGCCAGCAGTACCGGACGGGTCTCCTATAATTCACCCCTCCACTTT CASSTGRVSYNSPLHF
TRBJ2-3 TRBV4-2 - TRBD2 TGTGCCAGCAGCCAAGAAGGTCGGGGGGGGATGGATTCAGATACGCAGTATTTT CASSQEGRGGMDSDTQYF
TRBJ1-6 TRBV6-1 few TRBD1 TGTGCCAGCAGGACACCCGGACAGGGCAATAATTCACCCCTCCACTTT CASRTPGQGNNSPLHF
TRBJ1-1 TRBV7-3 - TRBD1 TGTGCCAGCAGCTTAACAACAGGGGGCGCGAACACTGAAGCTTTCTTT CASSLTTGGANTEAFF
TRBJ2-3 TRBV20-1 many - TGCAGTGCTAGCCCAGGCAGCTCTAGCACAGATACGCAGTATTTT CSASPGSSSTDTQYF
TRBJ2-3 TRBV5-1 few - TGCGCCAGCAGCGGAAGGACAGACTTCACAGATACGCAGTATTTT CASSGRTDFTDTQYF
TRBJ2-1 TRBV6-2/TRBV6-3 once - TGTGCCAGCAGAGGTACTGCTAGGCGCGCCCGCGGGGAGTTCTTC CASRGTARRARGEFF
TRBJ1-3 TRBV20-1 few - TGCAGTGCTAGAGCGGGGGCGAGTGGAAACACCATATATTTT CSARAGASGNTIYF
TRBJ2-5 TRBV5-1 few TRBD2 TGCGCCAGCAGCTTGGAACTAGCGGGGGGGGAGACCCAGTACTTC CASSLELAGGETQYF
TRBJ1-2 TRBV20-1 - TRBD1 TGCAGTGCTGCCCTACCGGCGACAGGGGGCTACACCTTC CSAALPATGGYTF
TRBJ1-5 TRBV6-6 many TRBD1 TGTGCCAGCAGACCCGGGACAGGGGGGAACAATCAGCCCCAGCATTTT CASRPGTGGNNQPQHF
TRBJ2-3 TRBV29-1 - - TGCAGCGTTGCGGGGGATACGCAGTATTTT CSVAGDTQYF
TRBJ1-5 TRBV2 few - TGTGCCAGCATGGGGGGGCAGTTCAATCAGCCCCAGCATTTT CASMGGQFNQPQHF